This entry describes one T cell receptor (beta chain). The CDR3 consists of 13 residues. Trimming shortened V by 4 bases and J by 4 bases, and 8 bases separated the two germline ends. Germline values: CDR1 MNHEY, CDR2 SMNVEV (reference sequence). The sample comes from a study of cytomegalovirus exposure and HLA in healthy donors. The PCR used 60 Vbeta and 13 Jbeta primers. Profiling relied on immunoSEQ multiplex PCR, and the TCRdb table lists in-frame clones only, not all of them. The profile shows some 130,000 clones, approximately 80% of them singletons. The source material was PBMCs. The V gene is TRBV27, the J gene TRBJ1-5, with D unresolved. This TCR came from a man under 40 in good health and CMV-seronegative. The CDR3 DNA reads as TGTGCCAGCAGTTCAATCCAGAATCAGCCCCAGCATTTT. It encodes CASSSIQNQPQHF.